Below are 19 T cell receptor beta chains sequenced from a single sample in a study of patients and donors after allogeneic stem cell transplantation. TCRdb passed the RT-PCR reads through MiXCR, listing each CDR3 protein once. Altogether some 880,000 distinct CDR3 sequences are present, approximately 19% being singletons, with the ten largest covering about 6%. Input material: blood, either unsorted or a sorted T cell fraction (not recorded which). The source of these receptors is a human donor who was either an allogeneic HSCT recipient or a stem cell or donor lymphocyte infusion donor (not recorded which). It is not recorded whose cells these are; they may come from a transplant donor.

The chain combines TRBV27 with TRBJ1-6, with TRBD1 as a possible D gene (6 bases). Trimming removed 8 bases at V and 5 bases at J, with 19 bases between. Germline-derived CDR1 and CDR2 are MNHEY and SMNVEV (reference sequence). The length of the CDR3 is 16 residues. CDR3 sequence reads: CASSRGWGRHNSPLHF. In DNA form, the CDR3 reads TGTGCCAGCTCAAGGGGGTGGGGCAGACATAATTCACCCCTCCACTTT.

The chain couples TRBV11-2 to TRBJ2-1, with D unresolved. The V gene's germline CDR1 is SGHAT and CDR2 FQNNGV. Trimming stripped 4 bases from V and 7 bases from J, with 11 bases between. The CDR3 runs to 13 residues. The DNA for the CDR3 is TGTGCCAGCAGCTCTAGTCCGGGTAATGAGCAGTTCTTC. It yields the protein CASSSSPGNEQFF.

The chain has TRBV12-3 or TRBV12-4 and TRBJ1-6, with D possibly TRBD1 on 6 matching bases. The V gene lost 1 base and the J gene lost 4 bases, with 11 bases spanning the gap. The CDR3 contains 16 residues. The CDR3 DNA sequence: TGTGCCAGCAGTTTAGACAGGGACGGTTATAATTCACCCCTCCACTTT. This codes for CASSLDRDGYNSPLHF.

J is TRBJ1-2 and V is TRBV29-1; no clear D. The CDR3 is made up of 14 amino acids. Trimming left V 7 bases short and J 2 bases short, with 17 bases between. Germline assignment: CDR1 SQVTM and CDR2 ANQGSEA. The CDR3 nucleotides are TGCAGCGCCGATACTTGGAGCCTAAACTATGGCTACACCTTC. It encodes CSADTWSLNYGYTF.

This clonotype was counted between two and nine times. This chain joins TRBV7-9 and TRBJ2-5; tentative D call: TRBD2 (5 bases). The germline V gene encodes CDR1 SEHNR and CDR2 FQNEAQ (reference sequence). V dropped 1 base and J dropped 1 base, with 10 bases sitting between them. The CDR3 has 15 residues. The CDR3 is CASSLGRTSQETQYF. The CDR3 DNA is TGTGCCAGCAGCTTAGGTCGAACTAGCCAAGAGACCCAGTACTTC.

This clonotype was detected a few times. The CDR3 region is CASSPRRQETQYF. The CDR3 coding sequence is TGTGCCAGCTCACCACGGAGACAAGAGACCCAGTACTTC. This chain joins TRBV18 and TRBJ2-5; D unclear. The CDR3 has 13 residues. Germline V CDR1 and CDR2: KGHSH, LQKENI. Trimming removed 1 base at V and 2 bases at J, with 5 bases between. Complete variable domain (other parts from reference TRBV18 and TRBJ2-5): NAGVMQNPRHLVRRRGQEARLRCSPMKGHSHVYWYRQLPEEGLKFMVYLQKENIIDESGMPKERFSAEFPKEGPSILRIQQVVRGDSAAYFCASSPRRQETQYFGPGTRLLVL.

The chain combines TRBV6-2 or TRBV6-3 with TRBJ2-1; TRBD2 is a possible D gene (6 bases). Germline V gene sequence: CDR1 MNHEY, CDR2 SVGEGT. The CDR3 contains 18 residues. V was pared by 6 bases and J by 0 bases, with 21 bases between. CDR3 amino acids: CASSRSSGTLSSYNEQFF. Here the CDR3 DNA reads TGTGCCAGCAGCCGCTCTTCCGGGACTTTGAGCTCCTACAATGAGCAGTTCTTC.

J is TRBJ1-1 and V is TRBV7-9; no clear D. V shed 1 base and J shed 4 bases, with 13 bases lying between them. The CDR3 extends over 15 amino acids. Germline values: CDR1 SEHNR, CDR2 FQNEAQ (reference sequence). DNA for the CDR3: TGTGCCAGCAGCTTAGTAGGGCCCCGAGGCACTGAAGCTTTCTTT. Translation: CASSLVGPRGTEAFF.

Only a few counts were recorded for this clonotype. The chain joins TRBV20-1 to TRBJ2-2, with 8 positions matching TRBD2. V lost 0 bases and J lost 7; bases outside the gene matches: 4. The CDR3 is 14 residues long. Germline V gene lookup returns CDR1 DFQATT and CDR2 SNEGSKA (reference sequence). CDR3 sequence (DNA): TGCAGTGCTAGAGAGTGGCTAGCGGGCGGGGAGCTGTTTTTT. It translates to CSAREWLAGGELFF.

The chain is built from TRBV2 and TRBJ2-1; 8 bases fit TRBD2. Losses at the gene ends were 7 bases for V and 9 bases for J; bases not matched to a gene: 14. Germline assignment: CDR1 SNHLY and CDR2 FYNNEI. This CDR3 spans 15 amino acids. This CDR3 reads CASTPLASGGSEQFF. In DNA form, the CDR3 reads TGTGCCAGCACTCCCTTGGCCAGCGGGGGATCTGAGCAGTTCTTC.

The CDR3 nucleotides are TGTGCCTGGAGTGTAGACAGGGGCAATCAGCCCCAGCATTTT. Amino acid sequence: CAWSVDRGNQPQHF. The genes are TRBV30 and TRBJ1-5, with 7 bases identical to TRBD1. The CDR3 is made up of 14 amino acids. CDR1 is GTSNPN, CDR2 SVGIG, per germline (reference sequence). With V trimmed by 0 bases and J by 2 bases, 1 base remained unmatched. Together with reference TRBV30 and TRBJ1-5, the CDR3 gives the full variable domain: SQTIHQWPATLVQPVGSPLSLECTVEGTSNPNLYWYRQAAGRGLQLLFYSVGIGQISSEVPQNLSASRPQDRQFILSSKKLLLSDSGFYLCAWSVDRGNQPQHFGDGTRLSIL.

The gene calls are TRBV4-3 and TRBJ2-4; D is uncertain. The CDR3 runs 16 residues. Germline CDR1 is LGHNA and CDR2 is YSLEER. V was pared by 0 bases and J by 0 bases, with 9 bases between. The CDR3 nucleotides are TGCGCCAGCAGCCAAGATTTAACTGTAGCCAAAAACATTCAGTACTTC. Encoded protein: CASSQDLTVAKNIQYF.

This clonotype was seen only a few times. V and J are TRBV4-3 and TRBJ2-7, with 9 positions matching TRBD2. CDR1 is LGHNA and CDR2 is YSLEER in the germline V gene. V was pared by 0 bases and J by 5 bases, with 8 bases of the junction left unmatched. The CDR3 has 16 amino acids. The CDR3: CASSQEGRPSGDEQYF. CDR3 bases: TGCGCCAGCAGCCAAGAAGGTCGGCCTAGCGGGGACGAGCAGTACTTC.

The CDR3 DNA sequence: TGTGCCAGCAGTGAATTAAAAGAGACCCAGTACTTC. This encodes CASSELKETQYF. The chain uses TRBV25-1 and TRBJ2-5; D is unclear. Germline V CDR1 and CDR2: MGHDK, SYGVNS. Trimming cost V 1 base and J 3 bases, with 3 bases left between them. CDR3 length: 12 amino acids.

This clonotype was seen a handful of times. The CDR3 reads CASSLATGGSEAFF. The CDR3 DNA sequence: TGTGCCAGCAGCTTAGCGACAGGGGGCTCTGAAGCTTTCTTT. V gene TRBV7-2 combines with J gene TRBJ1-1; TRBD1 matches at 10 bases. Per the germline V gene, CDR1 is SGHTA and CDR2 is FQGNSA. With V trimmed by 0 bases and J by 6 bases, 1 base remained unmatched. This CDR3 spans 14 amino acids.

V and J are TRBV20-1 and TRBJ2-1; no firm D call. V was cut by 4 bases and J by 5 bases, with 9 bases left in between. This CDR3 region has 12 residues. Germline CDR1 DFQATT, CDR2 SNEGSKA (reference sequence). CDR3 coding DNA: TGCAGTGCTAACTTAGAGAACAATGAGCAGTTCTTC. Encoded protein: CSANLENNEQFF.

V and J are TRBV28 and TRBJ2-7; D is uncertain. This CDR3 spans 13 amino acids. CDR1 and CDR2 (germline): MDHEN, SYDVKM. V lost 3 bases, J lost 7 bases, and 13 bases lay in between. The DNA of the CDR3 is TGTGCCAGCAGTTTCGGTGGGGTTGGGGAGCAGTACTTC. This translates into CASSFGGVGEQYF.

This chain uses TRBV21-1 with TRBJ2-7. TRBV21-1 is flagged as a pseudogene. The CDR3 sequence is 14 residues long. CDR3 residues: CASSKLQMGSRQYF. CDR3 in DNA: TGTGCCAGCAGCAAATTGCAGATGGGGTCTAGGCAGTACTTC.

This chain joins TRBV11-1 and TRBJ2-1; D unresolved. Trimming took off 7 bases at V and 2 bases at J, with 9 bases between the two ends. The germline gives CDR1 SGHAT, CDR2 FQDESV (reference sequence). The CDR3 is 13 amino acids. The CDR3: CASTYRPYNEQFF. CDR3 nucleotides: TGTGCCAGCACCTACCGACCCTACAATGAGCAGTTCTTC.